This T cell receptor (beta chain) was identified in a study of T cell responses to AZD1222 COVID-19 vaccine. Study conclusions and caveats: Reportedly, close to half of spike-specific TCRs are directed against unmutated variant regions. Spike-specific TCR breadth and depth grew following two AZD1222 doses. Spike regions recognized by vaccine-associated CD4 TCRs spanned the protein, led by 160-218 and 743-854. Repertoire sampling happened only post peak T cell response.

A word on this clone: Its target is unknown.

Between the trimmed V and J ends, which lost 0 bases and 2 bases, there was a span of 11 bases. The CDR3 sequence is 16 residues long. Germline lookup yields CDR1 MGHRA and CDR2 YSYEKL. The method was immunoSEQ multiplex PCR; TCRdb's version includes in-frame clones alone and lacks a portion of them. The sample lists approximately 120,000 clones, 85% to 90% occurring once. The chain is built from TRBV4-1 and TRBJ2-1; a possible D gene is TRBD1 (6 bases). The source is an adult in good health. Sequences were derived from peripheral blood, sampled on day 0 of MenACWY control vaccination. CDR3 DNA: TGCGCCAGCAGCCAAGATAGGACAGCCCCCTACAATGAGCAGTTCTTC. Encoded protein: CASSQDRTAPYNEQFF.